These 28 T cell receptor beta chains share one sample of origin, sequenced in a study of T-cell reconstitution after alpha-beta-depleted transplantation in children (dated by TCRdb to 2016 to 2017). Library preparation was by PCR. TCRdb lists the instrument as Illumina HiSeq 2500. TCR libraries were prepared with molecular barcoding, using unique molecular identifiers to normalize TCRbeta repertoire quantification. TCRdb reanalyzed the raw reads on its own, using fastp at Q25 for trimming and MiXCR for clone calling, and kept in-frame beta chains. Records with the same CDR3 protein are collapsed into one entry carrying the most frequent genes and DNA. The sample table records hundreds of thousands of distinct CDR3 sequences; approximately 17% of these occur just once. The top ten clones comprise around 0.96% of the sample. The starting material was PBMCs from the stem cell graft donor, obtained from the stem cell graft. The origin of the receptors is a human donor who donated a stem cell graft to a child with acute myeloid leukemia.

This clonotype was detected ten times or more. The chain recombines TRBV29-1 with TRBJ1-1; no reliable D call. CDR3 size: 10 residues. The V and J ends lost 5 bases and 5 bases respectively, with 6 bases between them. CDR1 and CDR2 from the germline V gene are SQVTM and ANQGSEA. The CDR3 loop is CSVRRTEAFF. DNA of the CDR3: TGCAGCGTTAGGAGGACTGAAGCTTTCTTT.

This chain connects TRBV3-1 to TRBJ2-5, with 10 nucleotides matching TRBD2. J gave up 1 base and V 5 bases, and 4 bases lay outside the gene matches. The CDR3 has 15 amino acids. Germline CDR1 reads LGHDT; CDR2 reads YNNKEL (reference sequence). CDR3 residues: CASSFGLAVQETQYF. CDR3 nucleotide sequence: TGTGCCAGCAGCTTCGGACTAGCGGTCCAAGAGACCCAGTACTTC.

This clonotype was recorded at least ten times. The chain combines TRBV5-4 with TRBJ1-6; D uncertain. V was trimmed by 3 bases and J by 2 bases, leaving 9 bases between them. The germline V gene encodes CDR1 SGHNT and CDR2 YYREEE (reference sequence). The CDR3 runs to 15 residues. The CDR3 is CASSSSRAYNSPLHF. Here the CDR3 DNA reads TGTGCCAGCAGCTCGTCTAGGGCCTATAATTCACCCCTCCACTTT.

This clonotype was counted many times. The rearrangement links TRBV20-1 to TRBJ2-5, with TRBD1 as a possible D gene (6 bases). The CDR3 runs 13 residues. V lost 0 bases and J lost 4, with 9 bases in between. CDR1 is DFQATT, CDR2 SNEGSKA, per germline (reference sequence). CDR3 nucleotides: TGCAGTGCTAGAGACCCCAGGGGAGAGACCCAGTACTTC. Protein: CSARDPRGETQYF.

This clonotype was seen more than once but under ten times. The chain links TRBV20-1 to TRBJ2-2, with unresolved D. There are 13 residues in the CDR3. Germline CDR1 reads DFQATT; CDR2 reads SNEGSKA (reference sequence). V was trimmed by 0 bases and J by 5 bases, leaving 7 bases between them. This chain's CDR3 is CSARDPPTGELFF. DNA for the CDR3: TGCAGTGCTAGAGATCCCCCGACCGGGGAGCTGTTTTTT.

This clonotype appeared many times. The rearrangement links TRBV29-1 to TRBJ2-1; TRBD1 matches at 7 bases. V trimming: 2 bases; J trimming: 4 bases; junction bases outside the gene matches: 8. Germline lookup yields CDR1 SQVTM and CDR2 ANQGSEA. The CDR3 has 15 amino acids. CDR3 nucleotide sequence: TGCAGCGTTGAATGGCTAGGACAGGTTTACAATGAGCAGTTCTTC. It is translated as CSVEWLGQVYNEQFF.

This clonotype was seen repeatedly, ten times or more. The V and J genes are TRBV4-1 and TRBJ2-1; 10 bases are a match to TRBD2. CDR1 and CDR2 from the germline V gene are MGHRA and YSYEKL. V was clipped by 1 base and J by 4 bases; unmatched bases: 1. The CDR3 is 15 residues long. CDR3 bases: TGCGCCAGCAGCCAAGGGACTAGCGGTTACAATGAGCAGTTCTTC. Amino acids: CASSQGTSGYNEQFF.

For this clonotype: One end of the junction varies from germline; a read error may be responsible. The chain joins TRBV12-3 or TRBV12-4 to TRBJ1-5, with D perhaps TRBD1 (6 bases). This CDR3 region has 9 residues. The CDR3: CASGQCRNF. CDR3 DNA sequence: TGTGCCAGCGGACAGTGTAGGAATTTT.

The chain has TRBV28 and TRBJ2-3; TRBD2 aligns across 14 bases. The V gene end was trimmed by 5 bases and the J gene end by 2 bases; junction bases not matched to a gene: 9. The CDR3 length is 18 residues. Germline V gene sequence: CDR1 MDHEN, CDR2 SYDVKM. The CDR3 nucleotides are TGTGCCAGCAGTGGCTCCGGGACTAGCGGGGGCCACACAGATACGCAGTATTTT. Translated, it gives CASSGSGTSGGHTDTQYF.

This rearrangement joins TRBV7-3 to TRBJ2-3; a weak D match, TRBD2 (5 bases). The CDR3 totals 16 residues. V was shortened by 5 bases and J by 1 base, with 16 bases between the two germline ends. Germline CDR1 and CDR2: SGHTA and FQGTGA. The CDR3 region is CASSPPTRWGTDTQYF. The DNA of the CDR3 is TGTGCCAGCAGCCCCCCAACTAGATGGGGCACAGATACGCAGTATTTT.

This sequence joins TRBV7-2 and TRBJ2-4; 8 nucleotides match TRBD2. CDR1 SGHTA and CDR2 FQGNSA come from the germline V gene. V shed 1 base and J 5 bases; nucleotides not matched to a gene: 7. This CDR3 is built from 16 residues. CDR3 protein: CASSLGTSGGENIQYF. In DNA form, the CDR3 reads TGTGCCAGCAGCTTAGGGACCTCGGGGGGGGAAAACATTCAGTACTTC.

This clonotype appeared many times. A read error may account for a junction end that differs from germline. The chain has TRBV20-1 and TRBJ2-5; 8 bases align to TRBD1. The CDR3 has 11 amino acids. Germline V gene lookup returns CDR1 DFQATT and CDR2 SNEGSKA (reference sequence). The CDR3 DNA is TGCAGTGCTAGGGCCGACAGGGGTGAGAACTTC. It codes for CSARADRGENF.

V and J are TRBV5-1 and TRBJ1-6, with a weak D call TRBD1 (5 bases). V was cut by 7 bases and J by 5 bases, with 10 bases left in between. This CDR3 spans 13 amino acids. CDR1 and CDR2 (germline): SGHRS, YFSETQ. In nucleotides, the CDR3 is TGCGCCAGCGGGGCGGGGGATAATTCACCCCTCCACTTT. Translating it yields CASGAGDNSPLHF.

The chain links TRBV28 to TRBJ1-5; D not resolved. Per the germline V gene, CDR1 is MDHEN and CDR2 is SYDVKM. V was pared by 3 bases and J by 5 bases, with 11 bases between. The CDR3 has 14 amino acids. DNA of the CDR3: TGTGCCAGCAGTTTTGGTGGTAGGGATCAGCCCCAGCATTTT. Encoded protein: CASSFGGRDQPQHF.

Many counts were recorded for this clonotype. The chain couples TRBV12-3 or TRBV12-4 to TRBJ2-7; D may be TRBD2 (7 bases). The V end was cut by 3 bases, the J end by 5 bases, with 14 bases between. The CDR3 totals 14 residues. CDR3 DNA: TGTGCCAGCAGTTTCGGTGGGGGGGCGGACGAGCAGTACTTC. Translation: CASSFGGGADEQYF.

The J gene is TRBJ1-2, the V gene TRBV4-1; no clear D. The ends were cut back, 1 base at V and 2 bases at J, with 8 bases in the middle. This CDR3 is 14 amino acids long. CDR1 is MGHRA and CDR2 is YSYEKL in the germline V gene. The CDR3 spells CASSQALSNYGYTF. DNA for the CDR3: TGCGCCAGCAGCCAAGCCCTTTCAAACTATGGCTACACCTTC.

V gene TRBV7-9 combines with J gene TRBJ2-3, with a weak D call TRBD2 (6 bases). Germline CDR1 reads SEHNR; CDR2 reads FQNEAQ (reference sequence). This CDR3 has 16 amino acids. Between the trimmed V and J ends, which lost 5 bases and 2 bases, there was a span of 17 bases. CDR3 amino acids: CASSPRGTGYTDTQYF. DNA for the CDR3: TGTGCCAGCAGCCCTCGGGGGACCGGATACACAGATACGCAGTATTTT.

A remark on this clonotype: A much larger clone sits a single nucleotide away, making a read error possible. V and J are TRBV9 and TRBJ2-1; no clear D gene. V lost 0 bases and J 3 bases, leaving 13 bases between the germline ends. The germline gives CDR1 SGDLS, CDR2 YYNGEE. The CDR3 totals 16 residues. The CDR3 nucleotides are TGTGCCAGCAGCGTAGATAGACGGAGCTACTACAATGAGCAGTTCTTC. It translates to CASSVDRRSYYNEQFF.

Concerning this clonotype: One end of the junction does not line up with germline, which may come from a read error. The chain joins TRBV12-3 or TRBV12-4 to TRBJ1-1, with D perhaps TRBD1 (5 bases). The CDR3 has 15 residues. CDR3 sequence (DNA): TGTGCCAGCAGAAACGACCTAAATCGGGGGACTGAAGGTTTCTTT. It translates to CASRNDLNRGTEGFF.

This clonotype has ten or more counts. V gene TRBV20-1 combines with J gene TRBJ2-1; 9 positions match TRBD2. Trimming took 0 bases from V and 6 from J; bases not matched to a gene: 6. Germline CDR1 and CDR2: DFQATT and SNEGSKA (reference sequence). CDR3 length: 15 residues. In DNA form, the CDR3 reads TGCAGTGCTAGAGATTACTTGCGGGGGGGCAATGAGCAGTTCTTC. The encoded protein is CSARDYLRGGNEQFF.

This clonotype was found a few times. V and J are TRBV12-3 or TRBV12-4 and TRBJ2-1, with D perhaps TRBD1 (5 bases). The CDR3 extends over 16 amino acids. V lost 4 bases and J lost 6, with 19 bases in between. The chain's CDR3 is CASSSLLGARSNEQFF. The CDR3 DNA reads TGTGCCAGCAGTTCCCTTTTAGGGGCCCGAAGCAATGAGCAGTTCTTC.

This clonotype came up many times. The chain links TRBV7-9 to TRBJ1-1; the D gene is possibly TRBD1 (5 bases). Trimming removed 0 bases at V and 5 bases at J, with 13 bases between. The CDR3 is made up of 15 amino acids. The germline gives CDR1 SEHNR, CDR2 FQNEAQ (reference sequence). The CDR3 sequence: CASSLAAGFETEAFF. In nucleotides, the CDR3 is TGTGCCAGCAGCTTAGCCGCAGGGTTTGAGACTGAAGCTTTCTTT.

The table lists this clonotype with many counts. V and J are TRBV7-2 and TRBJ1-5; D is uncertain. The V end was cut by 4 bases, the J end by 2 bases, with 9 bases between. The CDR3 contains 14 residues. Germline V gives CDR1 SGHTA, CDR2 FQGNSA. The CDR3 here is CASSSTVGNQPQHF. CDR3 sequence (DNA): TGTGCCAGCAGCTCAACAGTTGGCAATCAGCCCCAGCATTTT. Full variable domain (outside the CDR3, taken from reference TRBV7-2 and TRBJ1-5): GAGVSQSPSNKVTEKGKDVELRCDPISGHTALYWYRQSLGQGLEFLIYFQGNSAPDKSGLPSDRFSAERTGGSVSTLTIQRTQQEDSAVYLCASSSTVGNQPQHFGDGTRLSIL.

This clonotype appeared a few times. V usage is TRBV11-3 and J usage is TRBJ2-1; 9 bases are shared with TRBD1. The CDR3 is 15 residues long. Per germline, CDR1 SGHNT and CDR2 YENEEA. Germline trimming cut 5 bases from V and 8 bases from J; bases unmatched to any gene: 10. CDR3 residues: CASSLGTGRGYEQFF. DNA for the CDR3: TGTGCCAGCAGCCTCGGGACAGGGCGAGGATATGAGCAGTTCTTC.

The chain employs TRBV12-3 or TRBV12-4 and TRBJ1-4; possible D gene TRBD1, 5 bases. V lost 5 bases to trimming and J lost 1 base, with 17 bases between them. CDR3 length equals 17 residues. The DNA of the CDR3 is TGTGCCAGCAGTCCCAGGGCGGGGGGAGGAACTAATGAAAAACTGTTTTTT. It specifies CASSPRAGGGTNEKLFF.

This clonotype occurred many times. The chain has TRBV12-3 or TRBV12-4 and TRBJ1-1; D gene uncertain. CDR3 length: 14 residues. V lost 1 base and J lost 2, with 8 bases in between. CDR3 sequence: CASSLGHTNTEAFF. In DNA form, the CDR3 reads TGTGCCAGCAGTTTAGGACACACAAACACTGAAGCTTTCTTT.

On this clonotype: A much larger clone sits a single nucleotide away, making a read error possible. The chain uses TRBV12-3 or TRBV12-4 and TRBJ2-7; D might be TRBD1 or TRBD2, each matching 5 bases. With 5 bases removed from V and 5 bases from J, the gap between germline ends came to 22 bases. The CDR3 contains 16 residues. CDR3 sequence (DNA): TGTGCCAGCAGTACACTACGGGGCTCCTGCCCACACGAGCAGTACTTC. Protein sequence: CASSTLRGSCPHEQYF.

This clonotype was counted at least ten times. V usage is TRBV7-2 and J usage is TRBJ2-7, with 8 bases lining up with TRBD1. Germline CDR1 SGHTA, CDR2 FQGNSA. This CDR3 is built from 16 residues. V was clipped by 1 base and J by 1 base; unmatched bases: 6. DNA of the CDR3: TGTGCCAGCAGCTTAGGCCGGGACAGGCTGTCCTACGAGCAGTACTTC. Translation gives CASSLGRDRLSYEQYF.